The 7 T cell receptor beta chains below were found in one sample sequenced in a study of T cells in Graves' hyperthyroidism and ophthalmopathy. RNA transcripts gave rise to amplified TCR beta CDR3 regions. Primed by the HTBI set, a first-round RT-PCR was run on the TCR CDR3. Using its own MiXCR run on the multiplex PCR reads, TCRdb lists one record per CDR3 protein. This table has around 560,000 distinct CDR3 sequences, around 17% appearing once. What was sequenced was blood. The receptors stem from a woman aged 18-29 years with Graves' hyperthyroidism.

The CDR3 protein is CASSLTDRFQNEQYF. The CDR3 DNA reads TGTGCCAGCAGCTTAACCGACAGGTTTCAAAACGAGCAGTACTTC. The genes are TRBV7-2 and TRBJ2-7; perhaps TRBD1 as D (6 bases). Per the germline V gene, CDR1 is SGHTA and CDR2 is FQGNSA. Trimming took 2 bases from V and 5 from J, leaving 16 bases between them. CDR3 length: 15 amino acids.

This clonotype was recorded at least ten times. The gene calls are TRBV7-9 and TRBJ2-3; 8 positions agree with TRBD2. Germline loops: CDR1 SEHNR, CDR2 FQNEAQ (reference sequence). CDR3 length: 16 amino acids. Germline trimming cut 1 base from V and 1 base from J; bases unmatched to any gene: 4. The CDR3 spells CASSLGGGRGTDTQYF. The CDR3 DNA reads as TGTGCCAGCAGCTTAGGCGGGGGGCGCGGCACAGATACGCAGTATTTT.

In its sample, this clonotype was seen a few times. This rearrangement joins TRBV7-3 to TRBJ2-1; 10 nucleotides line up with TRBD2. Looked up from germline, CDR1 is SGHTA and CDR2 is FQGTGA. The V segment lost 5 bases and the J segment 15 bases; nucleotides outside the gene matches: 10. The CDR3 consists of 13 residues. CDR3 coding DNA: TGTGCCAGCAGCCCTGTCCTAGCGGGGGAGAGGTTCTTC. Protein: CASSPVLAGERFF.

Ten or more counts support this clonotype. The chain is built from TRBV7-8 and TRBJ2-5; TRBD2 matches 14 bases. Germline V gives CDR1 SGHVS, CDR2 FQNEAQ. The V segment lost 0 bases and the J segment 9 bases; nucleotides outside the gene matches: 9. The CDR3 has 17 amino acids. The CDR3 bases are TGTGCCAGCAGCTTAGCGCCGGGACTAGCGGGGGCCAAGGCCCAGTACTTC. This codes for CASSLAPGLAGAKAQYF.

This clonotype was found many times. The CDR3 is CSVDGQNTDTQYF. For the CDR3, the DNA is TGCAGCGTTGACGGGCAGAACACAGATACGCAGTATTTT. The rearrangement uses TRBV29-1 and TRBJ2-3; D is ambiguous. Trimming took 3 bases from V and 2 from J, leaving 9 bases between them. CDR1 and CDR2 (germline): SQVTM, ANQGSEA. CDR3 size: 13 residues.

The J gene is TRBJ2-4, the V gene TRBV29-1, with D possibly TRBD2 on 5 matching bases. This CDR3 spans 12 amino acids. CDR1 is SQVTM and CDR2 is ANQGSEA in the germline V gene. The ends were cut back, 3 bases at V and 9 bases at J, with 12 bases in the middle. This CDR3 is CSVEAPEGIQYF. The DNA for the CDR3 is TGCAGCGTTGAGGCCCCCGAGGGCATTCAGTACTTC.

This clonotype was picked up a small number of times. The chain's CDR3 is CASSGWGRGPAPQHF. CDR3 sequence (DNA): TGTGCCAGCAGTGGATGGGGCAGGGGGCCGGCGCCCCAGCATTTT. V is TRBV2 and J is TRBJ1-5; 8 bases line up with TRBD1. CDR1 and CDR2 from the germline V gene are SNHLY and FYNNEI. The J segment lost 9 bases and the V segment lost 4 bases, leaving 11 bases of the junction unmatched. The CDR3 consists of 15 residues.